This T cell receptor beta chain was sequenced in a study of cytomegalovirus exposure and HLA in healthy donors. Overall study results and limits: Rarity marked most TCR sequences, yet some public TCRs occurred in many donors.

The primer mix had 60 Vbeta and 13 Jbeta primers. As originally analysed: Later, tens of millions of unique TCR beta chains were counted in an analysis, and about 10 million of them were shared. Generated by immunoSEQ multiplex PCR, the TCRdb table keeps only in-frame clones and is missing some. V, J and clone size reflect that table, while D and trimming were determined from the DNA. The sample holds 110,000 or so clones, more than 80% seen once. Worth noting for this clone: Antigen: not known. Germline and junction disagree at one end, which may indicate a read error.

Source material: PBMCs. The origin of this receptor is a man aged 40-55 years in good health and CMV-seronegative.

In DNA form, the CDR3 reads TGTTCCAGCAGCTTAGGTCAGTCTTGGCAAACCTACGAGCAGTACTTC. Its translation is CSSSLGQSWQTYEQYF. The genes are TRBV7-9 and TRBJ2-7; no clear D. The germline gives CDR1 SEHNR, CDR2 FQNEAQ (reference sequence). This CDR3 has 16 residues.